The present T cell receptor (beta chain) was sequenced within a study of patients and donors after allogeneic stem cell transplantation. In this sample, this clonotype turned up a few times. Using its own MiXCR run on the RT-PCR reads, TCRdb lists one record per CDR3 protein. The table includes about 410,000 distinct CDR3 sequences, 15% to 20% detected once. Germline CDR1 is SGDLS and CDR2 is YYNGEE. This CDR3 comprises 15 residues. The V and J ends lost 0 bases and 5 bases respectively, with 12 bases between them. The sequence derives from a human donor who was either an allogeneic HSCT recipient or a stem cell or donor lymphocyte infusion donor (not recorded which). It is not recorded whose cells these are; they may come from a transplant donor. The V call is TRBV9, the J call TRBJ1-5, with D possibly TRBD1 on 5 matching bases. The material sequenced was blood, either unsorted or a sorted T cell fraction (not recorded which). The CDR3 sequence is CASSVGGRGDQPQHF. The CDR3 DNA reads TGTGCCAGCAGCGTAGGGGGGAGAGGGGATCAGCCCCAGCATTTT. Using reference TRBV9 and TRBJ1-5 for the parts outside the CDR3, the full variable domain is DSGVTQTPKHLITATGQRVTLRCSPRSGDLSVYWYQQSLDQGLQFLIQYYNGEERAKGNILERFSAQQFPDLHSELNLSSLELGDSALYFCASSVGGRGDQPQHFGDGTRLSIL.